The 13 T cell receptor beta chains below all came from one sample that was sequenced in a study of cytomegalovirus exposure and HLA in healthy donors. The PCR was carried out with 60 Vbeta primers and 13 Jbeta primers. Repertoires were generated with immunoSEQ multiplex PCR, while TCRdb's copy carries only in-frame clones and drops some. The sample has 130,000 or so clones, about three quarters seen once; the top ten hold over 4%. The specimen was PBMCs. The receptors here all came from a man between 45 and 60 years old in good health and CMV-seropositive.

The chain uses TRBV7-6 and TRBJ1-1, with D tentatively TRBD1 (5 bases). The length of the CDR3 is 13 residues. Germline-derived CDR1 and CDR2 are SGHVS and FNYEAQ. Trimming stripped 5 bases from V and 1 base from J, with 8 bases between. The CDR3 coding sequence is TGTGCCAGCAGCGCGACAGCGAACACTGAAGCTTTCTTT. It encodes CASSATANTEAFF.

The chain couples TRBV6-4 to TRBJ2-1; 7 bases match TRBD2. The length of the CDR3 is 12 residues. Per germline, CDR1 MRHNA and CDR2 SNTAGT. Losses at the gene ends were 2 bases for V and 15 bases for J; bases not matched to a gene: 7. The CDR3 here is CASSDVGGPRFF. The CDR3 DNA is TGTGCCAGCAGTGACGTGGGAGGGCCTCGGTTCTTC.

This clone showed up just a few times. The V call is TRBV6-6, the J call TRBJ1-3; D is unclear. The CDR3 runs to 15 residues. Germline V gene data show CDR1 as MNHNY and CDR2 as SVGAGI (reference sequence). Trimming took off 2 bases at V and 0 bases at J, with 8 bases between the two ends. For the CDR3, the DNA is TGTGCCAGCAGTTACAGACACCTCTCTGGAAACACCATATATTTT. It codes for CASSYRHLSGNTIYF.

This chain joins TRBV5-1 and TRBJ2-3, with 9 bases lining up with TRBD2. The J segment lost 0 bases and the V segment lost 3 bases, leaving 2 bases of the junction unmatched. Germline values: CDR1 SGHRS, CDR2 YFSETQ. CDR3 length: 15 residues. The CDR3 region has the DNA TGCGCCAGCAGCTGGACTAGCGCTAGCACAGATACGCAGTATTTT. It encodes CASSWTSASTDTQYF.

V and J are TRBV13 and TRBJ2-7; TRBD2 matches at 11 bases. The CDR3 covers 14 residues. V lost 5 bases to trimming and J lost 4 bases; unmatched junction nucleotides: 4. The germline V gene encodes CDR1 PRHDT and CDR2 FYEKMQ (reference sequence). The chain's CDR3 is CASSTSGSFYEQYF. The CDR3 DNA is TGTGCCAGCAGCACTAGCGGGAGTTTTTACGAGCAGTACTTC.

J is TRBJ2-5 and V is TRBV6-6; 9 bases map to TRBD2. Germline loops: CDR1 MNHNY, CDR2 SVGAGI (reference sequence). Unmatched junction bases numbered 11, after V lost 7 bases and J lost 5 bases. The CDR3 contains 15 residues. This chain's CDR3 is CASTENPAGGETQYF. The CDR3, as DNA: TGTGCCAGCACCGAAAATCCCGCGGGGGGGGAGACCCAGTACTTC.

This CDR3 is CASSILHGAQGYGYTF. DNA of the CDR3: TGTGCCAGCAGCATCCTCCACGGAGCCCAAGGCTATGGCTACACCTTC. The V call is TRBV7-8, the J call TRBJ1-2, with D unresolved. Trimming removed 5 bases at V and 4 bases at J, with 20 bases between. This CDR3 has 16 residues. CDR1 and CDR2 (germline): SGHVS, FQNEAQ.

CDR3 coding DNA: TGCGCCAGCAGCTTGGGGGCCCAGGGAAACGTAATGTTCTATGGCTACACCTTC. Protein: CASSLGAQGNVMFYGYTF. The chain joins TRBV5-1 to TRBJ1-2; D is perhaps TRBD1 (5 bases). In germline, CDR1 is SGHRS, CDR2 YFSETQ. The V and J ends lost 0 bases and 4 bases respectively, with 22 bases between them. CDR3 length equals 18 residues. Combining the CDR3 with reference TRBV5-1 and TRBJ1-2 gives the whole variable domain KAGVTQTPRYLIKTRGQQVTLSCSPISGHRSVSWYQQTPGQGLQFLFEYFSETQRNKGNFPGRFSGRQFSNSRSEMNVSTLELGDSALYLCASSLGAQGNVMFYGYTFGSGTRLTVV.

The genes are TRBV7-9 and TRBJ2-1; 9 bases map to TRBD2. The V gene end was trimmed by 3 bases and the J gene end by 3 bases; junction bases not matched to a gene: 6. In germline, CDR1 is SEHNR, CDR2 FQNEAQ (reference sequence). The CDR3 is 16 residues long. CDR3 residues: CASSLRLSGSYNEQFF. As DNA, the CDR3 is TGTGCCAGCAGCTTGAGGCTTAGCGGGAGCTACAATGAGCAGTTCTTC.

This rearrangement joins TRBV10-3 to TRBJ2-7; D not certain. Germline CDR1 and CDR2: ENHRY and SYGVKD. This CDR3 spans 13 amino acids. Between the trimmed V and J ends, which lost 11 bases and 6 bases, there was a span of 20 bases. The CDR3 region is CAAHAASRGEQYF. The CDR3 DNA sequence: TGTGCCGCACATGCGGCCAGTCGAGGCGAGCAGTACTTC.

The chain joins TRBV6-5 to TRBJ1-2; 7 bases are a match to TRBD1. After removal of 7 bases from V and 6 bases from J, the junction contained 8 bases not matched to a gene. CDR3 length equals 13 residues. CDR1 MNHEY and CDR2 SVGAGI come from the germline V gene. CDR3 DNA: TGTGCCAGCACCGAGGGACAGTGGCATGGCTACACCTTC. The encoded protein is CASTEGQWHGYTF.

The J gene is TRBJ2-5, the V gene TRBV5-1; 9 bases map to TRBD1. The CDR3 is 15 amino acids. V shed 0 bases and J 5 bases; nucleotides not matched to a gene: 5. The germline CDR1 and CDR2 sequences are SGHRS and YFSETQ. The CDR3 nucleotides are TGCGCCAGCAGCTTGGGGACAGGGGATAGGGAGACCCAGTACTTC. Protein: CASSLGTGDRETQYF.

V usage is TRBV7-8 and J usage is TRBJ1-4, with 7 bases aligning to TRBD1. Germline-derived CDR1 and CDR2 are SGHVS and FQNEAQ. The CDR3 runs to 14 residues. Germline trimming cut 6 bases from V and 5 bases from J; bases unmatched to any gene: 6. CDR3 loop: CASREGATNEKLFF. DNA of the CDR3: TGTGCCAGCAGGGAGGGGGCGACCAATGAAAAACTGTTTTTT.